This TCR beta chain was obtained from a study of blood T cell repertoires in COVID-19. Study details: From T cells, B-cell-depleted T cells, or PBMCs came the material, which was cDNA or gDNA.

Germline V gene lookup returns CDR1 LNHDA and CDR2 SQIVND (reference sequence). CDR3 size: 15 residues. V dropped 5 bases and J dropped 4; count of bases not matched to a gene: 8. Original data processing: Scientists estimated how many nucleated cells there were by amplifying reference gene primers. Measured with immunoSEQ multiplex PCR; TCRdb has only the in-frame clones, and not every one. V and J calls plus clone size are reproduced from that table; the DNA served to infer D and trimming. The table records about 200,000 clones, approximately 84% of them present only once. The receptor's source is a man aged 35 to 55 with active or convalescent COVID-19. V is TRBV19 and J is TRBJ2-1, with TRBD2 matching 7 bases. Material: peripheral blood. CDR3 sequence: CASSGRTRGYNEQFF. For the CDR3, the DNA is TGTGCCAGTAGTGGCCGGACTAGGGGTTACAATGAGCAGTTCTTC.